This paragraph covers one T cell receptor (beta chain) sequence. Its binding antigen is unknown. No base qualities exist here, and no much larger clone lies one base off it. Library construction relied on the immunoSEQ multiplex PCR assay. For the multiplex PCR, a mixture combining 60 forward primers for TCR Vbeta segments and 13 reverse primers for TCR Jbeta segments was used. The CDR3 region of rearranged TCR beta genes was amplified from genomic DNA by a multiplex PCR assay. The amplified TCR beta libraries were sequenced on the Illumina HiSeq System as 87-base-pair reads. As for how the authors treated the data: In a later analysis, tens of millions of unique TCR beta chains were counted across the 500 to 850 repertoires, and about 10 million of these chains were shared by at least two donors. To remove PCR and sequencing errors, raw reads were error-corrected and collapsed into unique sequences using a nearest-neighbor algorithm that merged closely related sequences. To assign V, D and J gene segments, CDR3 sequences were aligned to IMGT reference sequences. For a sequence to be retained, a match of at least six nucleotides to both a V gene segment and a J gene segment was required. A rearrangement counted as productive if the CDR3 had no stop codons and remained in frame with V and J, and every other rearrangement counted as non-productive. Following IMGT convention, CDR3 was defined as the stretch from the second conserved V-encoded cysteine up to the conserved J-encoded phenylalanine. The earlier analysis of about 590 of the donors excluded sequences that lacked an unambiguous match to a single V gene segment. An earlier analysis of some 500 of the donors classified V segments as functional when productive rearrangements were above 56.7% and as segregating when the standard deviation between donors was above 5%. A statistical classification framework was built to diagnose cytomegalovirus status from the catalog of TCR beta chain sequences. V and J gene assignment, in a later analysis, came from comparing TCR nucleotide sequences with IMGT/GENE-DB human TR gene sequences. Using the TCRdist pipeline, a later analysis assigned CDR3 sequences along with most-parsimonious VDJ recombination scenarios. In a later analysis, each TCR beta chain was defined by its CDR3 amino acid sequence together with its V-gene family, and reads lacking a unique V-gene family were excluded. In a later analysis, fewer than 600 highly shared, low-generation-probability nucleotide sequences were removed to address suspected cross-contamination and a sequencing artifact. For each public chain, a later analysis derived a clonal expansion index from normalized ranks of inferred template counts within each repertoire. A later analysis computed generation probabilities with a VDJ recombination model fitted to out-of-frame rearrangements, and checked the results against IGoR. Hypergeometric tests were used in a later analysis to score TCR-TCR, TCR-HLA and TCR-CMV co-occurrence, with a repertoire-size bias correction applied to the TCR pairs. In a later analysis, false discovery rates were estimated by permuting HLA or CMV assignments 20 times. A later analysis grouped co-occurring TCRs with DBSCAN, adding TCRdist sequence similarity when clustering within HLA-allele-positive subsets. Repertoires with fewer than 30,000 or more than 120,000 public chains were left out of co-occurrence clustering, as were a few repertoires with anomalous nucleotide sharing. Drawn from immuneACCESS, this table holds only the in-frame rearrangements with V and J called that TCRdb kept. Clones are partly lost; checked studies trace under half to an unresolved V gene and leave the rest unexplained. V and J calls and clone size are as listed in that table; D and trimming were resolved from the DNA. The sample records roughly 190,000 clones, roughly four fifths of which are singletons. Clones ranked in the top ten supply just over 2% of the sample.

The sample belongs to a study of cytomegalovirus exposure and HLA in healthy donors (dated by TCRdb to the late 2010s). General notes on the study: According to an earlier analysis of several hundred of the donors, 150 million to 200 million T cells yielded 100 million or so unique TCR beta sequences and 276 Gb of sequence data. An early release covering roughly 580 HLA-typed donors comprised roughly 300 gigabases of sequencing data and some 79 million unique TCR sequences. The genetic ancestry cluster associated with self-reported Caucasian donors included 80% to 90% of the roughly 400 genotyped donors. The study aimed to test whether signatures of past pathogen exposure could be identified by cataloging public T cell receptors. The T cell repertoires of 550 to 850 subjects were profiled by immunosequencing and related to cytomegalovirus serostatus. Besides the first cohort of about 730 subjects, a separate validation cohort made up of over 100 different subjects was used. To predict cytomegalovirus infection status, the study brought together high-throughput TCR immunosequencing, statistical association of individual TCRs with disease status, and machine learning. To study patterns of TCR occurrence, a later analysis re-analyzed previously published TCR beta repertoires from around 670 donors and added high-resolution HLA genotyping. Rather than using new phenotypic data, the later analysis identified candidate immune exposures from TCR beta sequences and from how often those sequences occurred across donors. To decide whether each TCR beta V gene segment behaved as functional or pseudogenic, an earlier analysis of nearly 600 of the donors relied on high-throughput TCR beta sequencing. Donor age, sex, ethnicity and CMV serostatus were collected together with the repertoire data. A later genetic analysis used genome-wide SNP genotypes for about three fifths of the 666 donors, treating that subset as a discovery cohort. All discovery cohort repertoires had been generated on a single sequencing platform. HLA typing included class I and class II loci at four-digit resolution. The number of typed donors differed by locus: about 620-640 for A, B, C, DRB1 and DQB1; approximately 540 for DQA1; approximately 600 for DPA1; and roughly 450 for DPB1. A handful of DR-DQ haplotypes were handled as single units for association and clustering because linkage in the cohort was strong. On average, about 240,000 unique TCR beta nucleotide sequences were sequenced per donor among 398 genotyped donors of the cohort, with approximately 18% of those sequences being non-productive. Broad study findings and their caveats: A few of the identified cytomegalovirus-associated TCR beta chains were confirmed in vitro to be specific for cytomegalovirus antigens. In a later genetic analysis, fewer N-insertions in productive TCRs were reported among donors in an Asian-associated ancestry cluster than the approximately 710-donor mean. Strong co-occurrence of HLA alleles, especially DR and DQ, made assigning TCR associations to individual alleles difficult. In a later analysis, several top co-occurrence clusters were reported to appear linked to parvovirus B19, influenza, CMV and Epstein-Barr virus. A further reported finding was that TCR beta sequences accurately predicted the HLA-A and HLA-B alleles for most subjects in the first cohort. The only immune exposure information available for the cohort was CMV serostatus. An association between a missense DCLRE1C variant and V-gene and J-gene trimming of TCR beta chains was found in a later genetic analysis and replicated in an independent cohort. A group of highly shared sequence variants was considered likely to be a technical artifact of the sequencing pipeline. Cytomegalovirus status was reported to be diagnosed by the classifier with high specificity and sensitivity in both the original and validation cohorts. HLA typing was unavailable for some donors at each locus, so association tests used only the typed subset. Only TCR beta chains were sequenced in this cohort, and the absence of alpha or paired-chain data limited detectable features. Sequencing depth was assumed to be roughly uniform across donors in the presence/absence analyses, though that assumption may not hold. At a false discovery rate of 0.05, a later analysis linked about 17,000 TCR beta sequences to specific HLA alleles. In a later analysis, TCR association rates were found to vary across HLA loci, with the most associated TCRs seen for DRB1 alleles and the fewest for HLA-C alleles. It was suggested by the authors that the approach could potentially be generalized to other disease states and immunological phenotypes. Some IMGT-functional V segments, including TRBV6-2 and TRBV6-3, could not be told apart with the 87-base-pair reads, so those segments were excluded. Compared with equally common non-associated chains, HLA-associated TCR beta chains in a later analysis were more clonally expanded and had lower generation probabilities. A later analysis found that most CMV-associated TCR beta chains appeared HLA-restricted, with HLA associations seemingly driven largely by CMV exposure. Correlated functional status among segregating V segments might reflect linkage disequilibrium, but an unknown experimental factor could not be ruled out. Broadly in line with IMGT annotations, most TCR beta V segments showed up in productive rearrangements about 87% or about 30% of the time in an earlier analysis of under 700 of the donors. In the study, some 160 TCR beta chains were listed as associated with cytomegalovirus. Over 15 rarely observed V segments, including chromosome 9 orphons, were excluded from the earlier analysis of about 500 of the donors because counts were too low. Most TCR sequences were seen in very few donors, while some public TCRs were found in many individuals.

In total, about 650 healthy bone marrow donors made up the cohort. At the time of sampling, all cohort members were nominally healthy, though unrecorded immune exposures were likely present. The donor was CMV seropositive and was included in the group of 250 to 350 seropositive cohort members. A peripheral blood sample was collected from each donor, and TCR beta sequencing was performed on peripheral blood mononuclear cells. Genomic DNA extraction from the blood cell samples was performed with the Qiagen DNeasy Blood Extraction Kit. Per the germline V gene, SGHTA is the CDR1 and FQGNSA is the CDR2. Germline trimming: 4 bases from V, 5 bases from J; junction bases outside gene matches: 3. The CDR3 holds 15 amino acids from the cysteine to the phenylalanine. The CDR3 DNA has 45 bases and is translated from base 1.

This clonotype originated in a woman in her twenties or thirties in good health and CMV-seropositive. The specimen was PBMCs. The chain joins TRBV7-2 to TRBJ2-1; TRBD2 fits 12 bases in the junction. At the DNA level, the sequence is TGTGCCAGCAGCTGGGGACTAGCGGGCGACAATGAGCAGTTCTTC. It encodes CASSWGLAGDNEQFF.